This section outlines one T cell receptor beta chain sequence together with its context. It has no known antigen specificity. One base away there is no much larger clone; base qualities are not given. These data belong to a study of cytotoxic CD8 clonotypes in ibrutinib-treated CLL (dated by TCRdb to about 2021). The study in broad terms: The cohort was composed of around twelve relapsed/refractory and roughly 16 treatment-naive patients; IGHV unmutated status was identified in some 17 patients. Of the 90 or so participants in the trial, roughly 26 had longitudinal samples available. Every sample from remission and from progressive disease was obtained while the patients were still on ibrutinib. Cryopreserved peripheral blood mononuclear cells were collected at three points: before therapy, at response, and at either sustained remission or disease progression. Responses were partial in some 24 patients and complete in 2; after median 68 months follow-up, some 15 stayed in remission and approximately twelve progressed. Response samples were obtained after a median of about 13 months of treatment, with a range of roughly 6 to 40 months. On average, each sample had 255,043 productive templates and approximately 100,000 productive rearrangements. Paper-wide results and their limitations: Lymph node repertoires were not examined, and the timing of sampling was not matched between patients in sustained remission and those whose disease progressed. Clonality increased at ibrutinib response, stayed stable in sustained remission, and fell back toward baseline at progression. Baseline clonality exceeded that of age-matched healthy donors and correlated strongly with circulating CD8+ T-cell counts. Public clonotypes were found to be uncommon and were observed to contract or remain stable during treatment; the increase in clonality was shown to reflect expansion of private clonotypes at ibrutinib response.

In light of the paper, this sample's time point label describes: approximately 25 months on ibrutinib. For TCR beta library preparation, roughly 2 micrograms of genomic DNA were extracted from the cryopreserved PBMCs. Longitudinal blood samples from CLL patients on ibrutinib monotherapy underwent high-throughput TCR beta sequencing. The patients were enrolled in a single-center, open-label phase 2 trial of ibrutinib monotherapy. CDR1 is given as LGHNA and CDR2 as YSLEER, both from the germline V gene. CDR3 length: 15 amino acids, cysteine to phenylalanine. Only the CDR3 part of the read is kept: 45 bases, read in frame from the first base. V gives up 0 bases and J gives up 0 bases, and the segment between their germline ends measures 8 bases. A MiSeq instrument was used for deep resolution sequencing, which targeted depths ranging from 1 in 1 million up to 1 in 200,000 T cells, with coverage averaging 10x for each clonotype. The immunoSEQ hsTCRB Kit was used to generate TCR beta libraries. The study's own analysis went as follows. The data were analyzed with ImmunoSEQ Analyzer and ImmunoSEQ Data Assistant, and V, D and J gene assignments followed IMGT definitions. Clonality, which ranges from 0 to 1, was calculated as one minus the normalized Shannon entropy of productive rearrangement frequencies. Only overrepresented clonotypes making up at least 0.05% of each patient's repertoire were included in the public clonotype analysis. Repertoires from some twelve age-matched healthy donors in immuneACCESS were used as clonality controls. TCRdb obtained this table from immuneACCESS and retained in-frame rearrangements with V and J assigned. These tables miss some clones; where compared with another copy, unresolved V genes account for less than half of the shortfall, and the remainder is unexplained. Clonal size and the V and J genes are those of that table, whereas D and trimming came from the DNA. Counted in this sample were fewer than 150,000 clones; around four fifths of them appeared once. The ten largest clones capture 3% to 4% of the sample.

The TCR was taken from a human donor with chronic lymphocytic leukemia. This material consisted of PBMCs, taken after 24 months of ibrutinib treatment. This receptor chain uses TRBV4-3 and TRBJ2-5, with the D segment identity uncertain. The CDR3 region reads CASSQDGTDQETQYF. The DNA sequence is as follows: TGCGCCAGCAGCCAAGATGGCACAGACCAAGAGACCCAGTACTTC.